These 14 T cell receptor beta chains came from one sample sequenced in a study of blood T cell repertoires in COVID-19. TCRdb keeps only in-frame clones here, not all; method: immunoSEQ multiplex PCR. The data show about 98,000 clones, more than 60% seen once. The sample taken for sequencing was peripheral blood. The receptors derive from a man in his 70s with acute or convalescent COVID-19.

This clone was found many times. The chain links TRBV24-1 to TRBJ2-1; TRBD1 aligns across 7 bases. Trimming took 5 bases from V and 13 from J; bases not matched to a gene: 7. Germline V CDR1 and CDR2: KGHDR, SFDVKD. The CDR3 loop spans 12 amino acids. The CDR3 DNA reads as TGTGCCACCAGTGCGCACAGGGGACCCCAGTTCTTC. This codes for CATSAHRGPQFF.

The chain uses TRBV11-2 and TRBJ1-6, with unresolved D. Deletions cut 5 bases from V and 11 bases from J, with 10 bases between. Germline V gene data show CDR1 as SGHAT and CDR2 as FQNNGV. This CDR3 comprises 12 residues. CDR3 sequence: CASSPSRPPLHF. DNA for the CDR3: TGTGCCAGCAGCCCCTCCCGTCCACCCCTCCACTTT.

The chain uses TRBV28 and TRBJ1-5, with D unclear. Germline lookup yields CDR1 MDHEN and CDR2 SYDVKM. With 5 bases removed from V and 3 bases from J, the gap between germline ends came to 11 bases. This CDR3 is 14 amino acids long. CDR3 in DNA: TGTGCCAGCAGTCGCCACAGCTCCAATCAGCCCCAGCATTTT. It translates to CASSRHSSNQPQHF.

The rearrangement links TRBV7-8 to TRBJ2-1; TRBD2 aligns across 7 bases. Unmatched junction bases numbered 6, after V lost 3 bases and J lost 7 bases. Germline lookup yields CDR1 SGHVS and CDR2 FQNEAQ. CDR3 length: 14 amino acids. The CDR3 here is CASSLGGIGNEQFF. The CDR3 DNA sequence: TGTGCCAGCAGCTTGGGAGGGATAGGAAATGAGCAGTTCTTC.

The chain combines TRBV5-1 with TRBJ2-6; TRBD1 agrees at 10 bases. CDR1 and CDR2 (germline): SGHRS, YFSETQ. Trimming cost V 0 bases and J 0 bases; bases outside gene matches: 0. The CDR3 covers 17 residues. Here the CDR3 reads CASSLGTGGSGANVLTF. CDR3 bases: TGCGCCAGCAGCTTGGGGACAGGGGGCTCTGGGGCCAACGTCCTGACTTTC.

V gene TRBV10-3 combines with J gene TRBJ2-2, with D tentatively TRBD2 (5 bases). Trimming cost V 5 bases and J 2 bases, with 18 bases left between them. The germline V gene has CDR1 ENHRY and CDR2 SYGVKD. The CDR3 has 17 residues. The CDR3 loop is CAISLSGVLQNTGELFF. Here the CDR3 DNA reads TGTGCCATCAGTCTGAGCGGAGTTTTACAAAACACCGGGGAGCTGTTTTTT.

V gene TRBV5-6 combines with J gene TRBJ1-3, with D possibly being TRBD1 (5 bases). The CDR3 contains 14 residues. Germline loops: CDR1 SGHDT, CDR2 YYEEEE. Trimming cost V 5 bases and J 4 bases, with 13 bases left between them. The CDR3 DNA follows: TGTGCCAGCAGACGACCAGGGTCGGGAAACACCATATATTTT. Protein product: CASRRPGSGNTIYF.

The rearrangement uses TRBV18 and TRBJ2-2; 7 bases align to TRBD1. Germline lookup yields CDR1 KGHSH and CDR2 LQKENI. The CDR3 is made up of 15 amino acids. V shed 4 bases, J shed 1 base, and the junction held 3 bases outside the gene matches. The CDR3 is CASSRDSMNTGELFF. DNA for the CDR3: TGTGCCAGCTCACGGGACAGCATGAACACCGGGGAGCTGTTTTTT.

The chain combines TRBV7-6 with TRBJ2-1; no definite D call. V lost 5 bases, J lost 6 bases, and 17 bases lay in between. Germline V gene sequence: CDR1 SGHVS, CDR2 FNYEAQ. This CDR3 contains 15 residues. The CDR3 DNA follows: TGTGCCAGCAGCGTAACGGGTCCCTCCCTCAATGAGCAGTTCTTC. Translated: CASSVTGPSLNEQFF.

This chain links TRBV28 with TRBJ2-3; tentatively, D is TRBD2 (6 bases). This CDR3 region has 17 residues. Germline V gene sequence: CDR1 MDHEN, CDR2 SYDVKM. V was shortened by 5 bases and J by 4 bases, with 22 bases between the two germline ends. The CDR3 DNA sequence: TGTGCCAGCAGTCCTATAATAGCGGTCGGGAGACCAGATACGCAGTATTTT. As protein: CASSPIIAVGRPDTQYF.

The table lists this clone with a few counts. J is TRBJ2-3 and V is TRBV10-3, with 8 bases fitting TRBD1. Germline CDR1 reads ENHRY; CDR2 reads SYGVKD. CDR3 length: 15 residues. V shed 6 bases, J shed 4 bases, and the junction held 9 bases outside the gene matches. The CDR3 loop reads CAIRPGQVLSDTQYF. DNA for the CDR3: TGTGCCATCAGACCGGGACAGGTCCTATCAGATACGCAGTATTTT.

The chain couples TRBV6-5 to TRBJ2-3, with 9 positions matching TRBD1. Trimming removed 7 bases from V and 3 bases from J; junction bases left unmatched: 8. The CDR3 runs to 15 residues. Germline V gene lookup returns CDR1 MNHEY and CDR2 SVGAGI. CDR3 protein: CASTQHRGRTDTQYF. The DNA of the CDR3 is TGTGCCAGCACCCAGCACAGGGGGCGAACAGATACGCAGTATTTT.

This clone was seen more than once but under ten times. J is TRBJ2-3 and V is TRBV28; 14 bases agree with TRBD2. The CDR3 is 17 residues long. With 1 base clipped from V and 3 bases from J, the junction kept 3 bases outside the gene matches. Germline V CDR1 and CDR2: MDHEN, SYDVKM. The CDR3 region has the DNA TGTGCCAGCAGTTTATCCGGACTAGCGGGAGGAACAGATACGCAGTATTTT. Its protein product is CASSLSGLAGGTDTQYF.

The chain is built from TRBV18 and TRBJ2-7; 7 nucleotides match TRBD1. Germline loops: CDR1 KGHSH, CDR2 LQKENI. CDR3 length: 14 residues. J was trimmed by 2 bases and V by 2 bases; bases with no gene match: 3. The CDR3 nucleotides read TGTGCCAGCTCACCAGGGACAGAGACCTACGAGCAGTACTTC. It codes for CASSPGTETYEQYF.